Listed below are T cell receptor beta chains from one sample, sequenced in a study of CD8 T cells in ankylosing spondylitis. TCRdb recomputed calls from the 5' RACE reads with MiXCR, one row per CDR3 protein. The sample consists of about 190,000 distinct CDR3 sequences, roughly 13% of them appearing once. The sample was blood, either unsorted or a sorted T cell fraction (not recorded which). The receptors stem from a female donor with ankylosing spondylitis or in good health (not recorded which). Both conserved end residues are part of each CDR3. The order of the fields is J gene, D gene, clone size, CDR3 length, V gene, CDR3 DNA, CDR3 protein. A D gene is named only where the DNA matches it firmly. Clone size, where shown, is once, few, many, or a class for clones that have expanded.

TRBJ1-1,.,many,15,TRBV9,TGTGCCAGCAGCGTAGCGGGGGGGGGGAACACTGAAGCTTTCTTT,CASSVAGGGNTEAFF
TRBJ2-1,.,.,14,TRBV2,TGTGCCGGATTAGCAGGAGGGCCTCGGAATGAGCAGTTCTTC,CAGLAGGPRNEQFF
TRBJ1-2,.,.,15,TRBV27,TGTGCCAGCAGTTTGGGGCAGGAGTACTCCTGTGGCTACACCTTC,CASSLGQEYSCGYTF
TRBJ2-1,.,many,12,TRBV7-2,TGTGCCAGCAGCTTAAACGAAGGGGAGCAGTTCTTC,CASSLNEGEQFF
TRBJ1-2,.,many,12,TRBV20-1,TGCAGTGCTACCGGGACAAGCTATGGCTACACCTTC,CSATGTSYGYTF
TRBJ2-1,TRBD1,.,15,TRBV6-2/TRBV6-3,TGTGCCAGCACACTGGGGACAGGGAGTTTTCTTGAGCAGTTCTTC,CASTLGTGSFLEQFF
TRBJ2-5,.,many,13,TRBV6-5,TGTGCCAGCAGTTACGGGGATGGGGAGACCCAGTACTTC,CASSYGDGETQYF
TRBJ1-2,.,.,15,TRBV7-9,TGTGCCAGCAGCTCCATCGGGCCCGGGAATTATGGCTACACCTTC,CASSSIGPGNYGYTF
TRBJ1-6,.,few,17,TRBV6-5,TGTGCCAGCAGTTACCAAATCGTCGGGCAGGCCAATTCACCCCTCCACTTT,CASSYQIVGQANSPLHF
TRBJ2-2,TRBD2,.,17,TRBV7-2,TGTGCCAGCAGCTTACTCGGGACTAGCAACCTGAGGGGGGAGCTGTTTTTT,CASSLLGTSNLRGELFF
TRBJ2-6,.,few,13,TRBV7-2,TGTGCCAGCAGCGCTAATGGGGCCAACGTCCTGACTTTC,CASSANGANVLTF
TRBJ2-7,.,many,14,TRBV18,TGTGCCAGCTCACCACCAGTGTCCCTCAGATGGCAGTACTTC,CASSPPVSLRWQYF
TRBJ2-1,.,many,10,TRBV29-1,TGCAGCGCCGGTAACAATGAGCAGTTCTTC,CSAGNNEQFF
TRBJ1-1,.,many,16,TRBV14,TGTGCCAGCAGCCAAGGAAGGGGAATTATTGGCACTGAAGCTTTCTTT,CASSQGRGIIGTEAFF
TRBJ1-1,.,.,16,TRBV2,TGTGCCAGCAGTGAAGCGCCAGTGGGGGGGAACACTGAAGCTTTCTTT,CASSEAPVGGNTEAFF
TRBJ2-1,.,many,15,TRBV11-3,TGTGCCAGCAGCCCCCTTCCCTTAATGGCGAATGAGCAGTTCTTC,CASSPLPLMANEQFF
TRBJ2-7,.,.,12,TRBV28,TGTGCCAGCAGTCCTCGGCCCTACGAGCAGTACTTC,CASSPRPYEQYF
TRBJ2-2,TRBD2,many,14,TRBV20-1,TGCAGTGCTAGATGGGCGGGAGTAAACGGGGAGCTGTTTTTT,CSARWAGVNGELFF
TRBJ2-5,.,.,16,TRBV6-1,TGTGCCAGCAGTGAAGGCCTTAGGAGCGGCCAAGAGACCCAGTACTTC,CASSEGLRSGQETQYF
TRBJ2-1,.,many,11,TRBV20-1,TGCAGTGCTTCTATTCCAAATGAGCAGTTCTTC,CSASIPNEQFF
TRBJ1-5,.,.,13,TRBV6-4,TGTGCCCTGCGACGGGGCAGCAATCAGCCCCAGCATTTT,CALRRGSNQPQHF
TRBJ1-1,.,few,13,TRBV20-1,TGCAGTGCCTGGGGGCCCGCAGGAACTGAAGCTTTCTTT,CSAWGPAGTEAFF
TRBJ2-7,.,few,13,TRBV4-2,TGTGCCAGCAGCCAAGTTACCACCTACGAGCAGTACTTC,CASSQVTTYEQYF
TRBJ1-5,.,few,13,TRBV12-3/TRBV12-4,TGTGCCAGCAGTTTAGCGCGAGGTCAGCCCCAGCATTTT,CASSLARGQPQHF
TRBJ2-1,TRBD2,.,13,TRBV29-1,TGCAGCGTTGAGCGGGAGAACTACAATGAGCAGTTCTTC,CSVERENYNEQFF
TRBJ2-7,.,.,15,TRBV19,TGTGCCAGTAGTATAGTATCGCTTGGTGTTAGCGAGCAGTACTTC,CASSIVSLGVSEQYF
TRBJ2-3,TRBD2,many,19,TRBV7-8,TGTGCCAGCAGCTTAGAGGTGCCTCGCGGGACTAGCGCCACAGATACGCAGTATTTT,CASSLEVPRGTSATDTQYF
TRBJ2-1,.,few,15,TRBV6-1,TGTGCCAGCAGCCCGGATAACAGGAGGCACAATGAGCAGTTCTTC,CASSPDNRRHNEQFF
TRBJ1-2,.,.,13,TRBV6-4,TGTGCCAGCAGCGTCGCGGTCGGCTATGGCTACACCTTC,CASSVAVGYGYTF
TRBJ2-7,TRBD2,many,19,TRBV7-6,TGTGCCAGCAGCTTATCAAATCTGACTAGCGGGGACCCAACCTACGAGCAGTACTTC,CASSLSNLTSGDPTYEQYF
TRBJ1-4,TRBD1,many,15,TRBV6-1,TGTGCCAGCAAAAAGGACAGGGGGCGGAATGAAAAACTGTTTTTT,CASKKDRGRNEKLFF
TRBJ2-7,.,many,14,TRBV6-2/TRBV6-3,TGTGCCAGCACTGAGAAACCGACGCGTGACGAGCAGTACTTC,CASTEKPTRDEQYF
TRBJ2-5,.,few,13,TRBV5-1,TGCGCCAGCAGCTCCCGGGGCCAAGAGACCCAGTACTTC,CASSSRGQETQYF
TRBJ2-7,TRBD1,few,16,TRBV7-9,TGTGCCAGCAGCTCTGGGACAGGGGGCATTTTCGACGAGCAGTACTTC,CASSSGTGGIFDEQYF
TRBJ2-2,TRBD2,many,17,TRBV28,TGTGCCAGCAGCTCACTCAGGACTAGCGGGACCACCGGGGAGCTGTTTTTT,CASSSLRTSGTTGELFF
TRBJ2-5,TRBD2,many,21,TRBV11-3,TGTGCCAGCAGCCAGACGGGACTAGCGGGGCCCCTCCCCCCGTCCCAAGAGACCCAGTACTTC,CASSQTGLAGPLPPSQETQYF
TRBJ2-1,TRBD2,many,15,TRBV9,TGTGCCAGCAGCGAGATAGCGGGAGGCTACAATGAGCAGTTCTTC,CASSEIAGGYNEQFF
TRBJ2-7,.,few,14,TRBV12-3/TRBV12-4,TGTGCCAGCAGTTTTGGGGGCTCTAACTACGAGCAGTACTTC,CASSFGGSNYEQYF
TRBJ1-3,TRBD1,few,15,TRBV7-2,TGTGCCAGCAGCTTAGGACAGGGGAAAGGAAACACCATATATTTT,CASSLGQGKGNTIYF
TRBJ1-2,TRBD1,many,14,TRBV15,TGTGCCACCAGACGGGACAGTTTTGCCTATGGCTACACCTTC,CATRRDSFAYGYTF
TRBJ1-1,TRBD1,.,12,TRBV6-5,TGTGCCAGCAGCCACTCCGGGACAGTGGCTTTCTTT,CASSHSGTVAFF